The source of this TCR beta chain is a study of blood T cell repertoires in COVID-19. Overall study: From T cells, B-cell-depleted T cells, or PBMCs came the material, which was cDNA or gDNA.

Original handling: Estimation of nucleated cell counts relied on the amplification of reference gene primers. The repertoire was sequenced with immunoSEQ multiplex PCR; TCRdb's copy has only in-frame clones and lacks some. V and J calls and clone size are those listed in that table; D and trimming were worked out from the DNA. The sample contains about 360,000 clones, approximately 91% of which appear only once. Adults between about 18 and 89 years of age took part from more than 20 US areas. Participant-given clinical history determined each cohort assignment. Sequencing was done on a sample of PBMCs or T cells enriched from blood (not recorded which). The TCR originated in a woman aged 40 to 50 with acute COVID-19.

CDR3 nucleotide sequence: TGTGCCAGCCGACAGGGTGACTATGGCTACACCTTC. It translates to CASRQGDYGYTF. The rearrangement uses TRBV18 and TRBJ1-2, with 7 bases aligning to TRBD1. Trimming removed 8 bases from V and 3 bases from J; junction bases left unmatched: 3. The CDR3 has 12 amino acids. Germline-derived CDR1 and CDR2 are KGHSH and LQKENI.